What follows are 8 T cell receptor beta chains derived from one specimen sequenced in a study of cytomegalovirus exposure and HLA in healthy donors. The PCR employed 60 Vbeta primers together with 13 Jbeta primers. Only in-frame clones appear in the TCRdb table, and some are missing; sequencing was by immunoSEQ multiplex PCR. The table shows about 210,000 clones, with about three quarters occurring only once. The sequenced sample consisted of PBMCs. These receptor sequences come from a male donor in good health and CMV-seronegative.

The rearrangement joins TRBV27 to TRBJ1-1, with 7 bases identical to TRBD1. Germline loops: CDR1 MNHEY, CDR2 SMNVEV (reference sequence). V dropped 2 bases and J dropped 2; count of bases not matched to a gene: 2. CDR3 length: 14 amino acids. The CDR3 bases are TGTGCCAGCAGTTTAGAGGGGGCCAACACTGAAGCTTTCTTT. This encodes CASSLEGANTEAFF.

This rearrangement joins TRBV6-5 to TRBJ2-3; 7 nucleotides match TRBD2. Unmatched junction bases numbered 7, after V lost 4 bases and J lost 0 bases. Germline V gives CDR1 MNHEY, CDR2 SVGAGI. CDR3 length: 16 amino acids. CDR3 region: CASSFSSGSSTDTQYF. Written as DNA, the CDR3 is TGTGCCAGCAGTTTTTCTAGCGGTTCGAGCACAGATACGCAGTATTTT.

The rearrangement uses TRBV28 and TRBJ1-2, with D perhaps matching TRBD1 (6 bases). V lost 5 bases, J lost 3 bases, and 16 bases lay in between. Germline CDR1 is MDHEN and CDR2 is SYDVKM. The CDR3 has 15 residues. The CDR3 spells CASSPTGRGYYGYTF. The CDR3 coding sequence is TGTGCCAGCAGTCCGACAGGCCGGGGCTACTATGGCTACACCTTC.

DNA of the CDR3: TGTGCCAGCAGCGTAGATCCGTCGGGGGACAGGGGATACAATGAGCAGTTCTTC. Translating gives CASSVDPSGDRGYNEQFF. V gene TRBV9 combines with J gene TRBJ2-1; 10 bases are a match to TRBD1. There are 18 residues in the CDR3. Per germline, CDR1 SGDLS and CDR2 YYNGEE. J lost 4 bases, V lost 0 bases, and 10 bases had no gene match. The variable domain in full, completed from reference TRBV9 and TRBJ2-1, reads DSGVTQTPKHLITATGQRVTLRCSPRSGDLSVYWYQQSLDQGLQFLIQYYNGEERAKGNILERFSAQQFPDLHSELNLSSLELGDSALYFCASSVDPSGDRGYNEQFFGPGTRLTVL.

V and J are TRBV7-6 and TRBJ2-7, with 10 bases aligning to TRBD1. The J segment lost 4 bases and the V segment lost 4 bases, leaving 4 bases of the junction unmatched. The CDR3 is made up of 14 amino acids. Germline V CDR1 and CDR2: SGHVS, FNYEAQ. CDR3 amino acids: CASSSRQGAYEQYF. The CDR3 DNA reads as TGTGCCAGCAGCTCTCGACAGGGGGCATACGAGCAGTACTTC.

The genes are TRBV5-1 and TRBJ2-3; D not resolved. CDR3 size: 11 residues. With 6 bases removed from V and 4 bases from J, the gap between germline ends came to 6 bases. Germline assignment: CDR1 SGHRS and CDR2 YFSETQ. The CDR3, as DNA: TGCGCCAGCACCGCAGCAGATACGCAGTATTTT. Translation: CASTAADTQYF. Together with reference TRBV5-1 and TRBJ2-3, the CDR3 gives the full variable domain: KAGVTQTPRYLIKTRGQQVTLSCSPISGHRSVSWYQQTPGQGLQFLFEYFSETQRNKGNFPGRFSGRQFSNSRSEMNVSTLELGDSALYLCASTAADTQYFGPGTRLTVL.

The chain employs TRBV4-1 and TRBJ2-1, with 9 bases matching TRBD2. Germline trimming cut 0 bases from V and 0 bases from J; bases unmatched to any gene: 12. This CDR3 spans 20 amino acids. The germline V gene has CDR1 MGHRA and CDR2 YSYEKL. CDR3 nucleotides: TGCGCCAGCAGCCAAGATGAGGTAGCGGGGGTCCCGAGCTCCTACAATGAGCAGTTCTTC. Protein product: CASSQDEVAGVPSSYNEQFF.

The rearrangement joins TRBV5-1 to TRBJ2-1; the D is unclear. Per germline, CDR1 SGHRS and CDR2 YFSETQ. V dropped 4 bases and J dropped 6 bases, with 11 bases sitting between them. The CDR3 runs to 13 residues. CDR3 nucleotides: TGCGCCAGCAGCGAGGATTGGGTCAATGAGCAGTTCTTC. Its translation: CASSEDWVNEQFF.